The 28 T cell receptor beta chains reported below all come from one sample, sequenced in a study of shared T cell receptors in the human thymus. The repertoire was sequenced with immunoSEQ multiplex PCR; TCRdb's copy has only in-frame clones and lacks some. The sample includes roughly 500,000 clones, roughly 74% of them seen just once. The same sample was also studied in work on human thymus T cells.

The sample taken for sequencing was thymocytes. These TCRs come from a boy less than two years old with a congenital heart defect.

CDR3 sequence reads: CASSFYYEQYF. The CDR3 DNA follows: TGTGCCAGCAGCTTTTATTACGAGCAGTACTTC. The chain employs TRBV13 and TRBJ2-7; D unclear. This CDR3 has 11 residues. Germline CDR1 PRHDT, CDR2 FYEKMQ (reference sequence). V lost 3 bases and J 4 bases, leaving 4 bases between the germline ends.

DNA for the CDR3: TGTGCCAGCTCACCCCTAGCGGGCCGGGGGGAGACCCAGTACTTC. It is translated as CASSPLAGRGETQYF. The genes are TRBV18 and TRBJ2-5; 8 bases align to TRBD2. Germline CDR1 reads KGHSH; CDR2 reads LQKENI. V was clipped by 3 bases and J by 5 bases; unmatched bases: 8. The CDR3 runs to 15 residues.

This clone has just a few counts. This chain links TRBV6-5 with TRBJ2-3, with 8 bases aligning to TRBD1. Germline-derived CDR1 and CDR2 are MNHEY and SVGAGI. The CDR3 is made up of 15 amino acids. The J segment lost 2 bases and the V segment lost 5 bases, leaving 6 bases of the junction unmatched. This CDR3 reads CASSHRDRTTDTQYF. In DNA form, the CDR3 reads TGTGCCAGCAGTCACCGGGACAGGACCACAGATACGCAGTATTTT.

The V call is TRBV19, the J call TRBJ2-5, with D possibly matching TRBD1 (5 bases). CDR3 length: 14 residues. V gave up 5 bases and J gave up 2 bases, with 12 bases separating them. CDR1 is LNHDA and CDR2 is SQIVND in the germline V gene (reference sequence). CDR3 protein: CASSSNDRQETQYF. The CDR3 DNA reads as TGTGCCAGTAGTTCCAATGACAGACAAGAGACCCAGTACTTC. Supplemented by reference TRBV19 and TRBJ2-5, the full variable domain reads DGGITQSPKYLFRKEGQNVTLSCEQNLNHDAMYWYRQDPGQGLRLIYYSQIVNDFQKGDIAEGYSVSREKKESFPLTVTSAQKNPTAFYLCASSSNDRQETQYFGPGTRLLVL.

The V and J genes are TRBV4-2 and TRBJ2-3; D ambiguous. Trimming stripped 2 bases from V and 1 base from J, with 10 bases between. Germline CDR1 LGHNA, CDR2 YNFKEQ. The CDR3 extends over 15 amino acids. CDR3 residues: CASSQSRVGTDTQYF. CDR3 nucleotide sequence: TGTGCCAGCAGCCAATCTCGCGTGGGCACAGATACGCAGTATTTT.

This clone has a handful of counts. The chain employs TRBV5-5 and TRBJ1-2; TRBD1 matches at 7 bases. The V segment lost 4 bases and the J segment 4 bases; nucleotides outside the gene matches: 13. The CDR3 is 16 residues long. Germline CDR1 and CDR2: SGHKS and YYEKEE (reference sequence). The CDR3 DNA reads TGTGCCAGCAGCCCGAACAGGGGAACTCAAATCTATGGCTACACCTTC. This sequence encodes CASSPNRGTQIYGYTF.

CDR3 loop: CASSFVGVGGEDTQYF. In DNA, the CDR3 is TGTGCCAGCAGCTTTGTAGGGGTCGGGGGGGAAGATACGCAGTATTTT. The chain couples TRBV5-4 to TRBJ2-3; 8 nucleotides align to TRBD2. The length of the CDR3 is 16 residues. Germline V gene data show CDR1 as SGHNT and CDR2 as YYREEE (reference sequence). With 2 bases clipped from V and 5 bases from J, the junction kept 10 bases outside the gene matches.

The V and J genes are TRBV29-1 and TRBJ2-2; 8 nucleotides line up with TRBD2. Per the germline V gene, CDR1 is SQVTM and CDR2 is ANQGSEA. V was pared by 2 bases and J by 8 bases, with 7 bases of the junction left unmatched. There are 14 residues in the CDR3. CDR3 loop: CSVENGLAGGELFF. The CDR3 nucleotides are TGCAGCGTTGAAAATGGACTAGCTGGGGGGGAGCTGTTTTTT.

The chain joins TRBV4-1 to TRBJ2-1; 13 bases fit TRBD2. The CDR3 runs to 21 residues. Trimming at V came to 0 bases and at J to 7 bases, leaving 18 bases not matched to a gene. Germline lookup yields CDR1 MGHRA and CDR2 YSYEKL. The CDR3 loop is CASSQDRPGTSGTSYMNEQFF. Here the CDR3 DNA reads TGCGCCAGCAGCCAAGATAGACCCGGGACTAGCGGGACGAGTTACATGAATGAGCAGTTCTTC.

This clone turned up a few times. Distinct nucleotide sequences in the sample also encode this CDR3. J is TRBJ2-7 and V is TRBV28; TRBD1 matches 9 bases. The CDR3 spans 13 residues. The J segment lost 5 bases and the V segment lost 5 bases, leaving 4 bases of the junction unmatched. Per germline, CDR1 MDHEN and CDR2 SYDVKM. CDR3 amino acids: CASSRDRVDEQYF. CDR3 DNA sequence: TGTGCCAGCAGTCGGGACAGGGTGGACGAGCAGTACTTC.

The chain links TRBV6-1 to TRBJ2-7; 7 nucleotides align to TRBD2. This CDR3 is built from 14 residues. Germline trimming cut 4 bases from V and 4 bases from J; bases unmatched to any gene: 7. CDR1 MNHNS and CDR2 SASEGT come from the germline V gene. This CDR3 is CASSALAVEYEQYF. DNA for the CDR3: TGTGCCAGCAGTGCTCTAGCGGTTGAGTACGAGCAGTACTTC.

This clone was found once. The J gene is TRBJ2-4, the V gene TRBV6-1; TRBD1 matches 8 bases. CDR3 length equals 18 residues. CDR1 and CDR2 (germline): MNHNS, SASEGT. The trim removed 3 bases at V and 0 bases at J, leaving 10 bases unmatched. CDR3 bases: TGTGCCAGCAGTGAGCAGACAGGGGCCCCTCTAGCCAAAAACATTCAGTACTTC. This gives the protein CASSEQTGAPLAKNIQYF.

The CDR3 spells CASSFSDTEAFF. For the CDR3, the DNA is TGTGCCAGCAGCTTCTCAGACACTGAAGCTTTCTTT. The chain couples TRBV7-8 to TRBJ1-1; D gene ambiguous. Germline loops: CDR1 SGHVS, CDR2 FQNEAQ. The V end was cut by 3 bases, the J end by 3 bases, with 5 bases between. This CDR3 region has 12 residues.

This chain connects TRBV7-2 to TRBJ2-5; D is perhaps TRBD1 (5 bases). This CDR3 region has 17 residues. V shed 4 bases and J shed 0 bases, with 18 bases lying between them. Germline CDR1 reads SGHTA; CDR2 reads FQGNSA. CDR3 in DNA: TGTGCCAGCAGCTCCCCCGGGCGGAAGGGGTACCAAGAGACCCAGTACTTC. Its protein product is CASSSPGRKGYQETQYF.

This clone was recorded only once. The J gene is TRBJ2-2, the V gene TRBV7-6; maybe TRBD2 (6 bases). Germline V lookup: CDR1 SGHVS, CDR2 FNYEAQ. The CDR3 spans 16 residues. The V gene lost 10 bases and the J gene lost 3 bases, with 21 bases spanning the gap. The DNA of the CDR3 is TGTGCCACCCACCGCGCGGGGCGACCCGACACCGGGGAGCTGTTTTTT. Its translation is CATHRAGRPDTGELFF.

The genes are TRBV5-6 and TRBJ2-7; no firm D call. V was cut by 0 bases and J by 6 bases, with 10 bases left in between. This CDR3 is 13 amino acids long. Germline CDR1 and CDR2: SGHDT and YYEEEE. The CDR3 loop reads CASSLEAAGEQYF. In DNA, the CDR3 is TGTGCCAGCAGCTTGGAGGCAGCAGGCGAGCAGTACTTC.

CDR3 bases: TGTGCCAGCAGTTACTCGGTAGCGGGGTCTAATGAAAAACTGTTTTTT. Encoded protein: CASSYSVAGSNEKLFF. The chain has TRBV6-5 and TRBJ1-4; D unclear. This CDR3 spans 16 amino acids. The ends were cut back, 0 bases at V and 3 bases at J, with 11 bases in the middle. The germline gives CDR1 MNHEY, CDR2 SVGAGI.

This sequence joins TRBV28 and TRBJ2-2; 8 bases line up with TRBD2. J was trimmed by 5 bases and V by 7 bases; bases with no gene match: 12. CDR3 size: 16 residues. In germline, CDR1 is MDHEN, CDR2 SYDVKM. CDR3 DNA sequence: TGTGCCAGCACCCCGAAAGGGGTAGCGGGGACCGGGGAGCTGTTTTTT. It is translated as CASTPKGVAGTGELFF.

The chain combines TRBV2 with TRBJ1-2, with TRBD1 as a possible D gene (5 bases). The CDR3 runs 19 residues. CDR1 and CDR2 (germline): SNHLY, FYNNEI. V was clipped by 5 bases and J by 0 bases, with 25 bases between them. The CDR3 loop is CASSPSTRKGPGANYGYTF. The CDR3 DNA reads as TGTGCCAGCAGTCCTTCGACCCGGAAAGGTCCGGGGGCTAACTATGGCTACACCTTC.

V and J are TRBV19 and TRBJ1-2; no definite D call. V was shortened by 5 bases and J by 4 bases, with 17 bases between the two germline ends. Germline assignment: CDR1 LNHDA and CDR2 SQIVND (reference sequence). The length of the CDR3 is 15 residues. The CDR3 coding sequence is TGTGCCAGTAGTCCCCATCCTCCGAACTTCTATGGCTACACCTTC. Translation: CASSPHPPNFYGYTF.

The gene calls are TRBV5-6 and TRBJ2-7; 12 bases are a match to TRBD2. The germline CDR1 and CDR2 sequences are SGHDT and YYEEEE. CDR3 length: 17 amino acids. The junction had 12 bases not matched to a gene; V was cut back by 4 bases and J by 4 bases. The CDR3 is CASSPRGASGREYEQYF. The CDR3 region has the DNA TGTGCCAGCAGCCCGAGGGGGGCTAGCGGGAGGGAATACGAGCAGTACTTC.

The chain couples TRBV4-3 to TRBJ1-5; D might be TRBD1 (5 bases). This CDR3 spans 13 amino acids. Germline CDR1 reads LGHNA; CDR2 reads YSLEER. V lost 5 bases to trimming and J lost 7 bases, with 12 bases between them. As DNA, the CDR3 is TGCGCCAGCAGCAGCTCACACAGGCAGCCCCAGCATTTT. It specifies CASSSSHRQPQHF.

This chain joins TRBV5-1 and TRBJ1-2, with D perhaps matching TRBD1 (5 bases). V was pared by 4 bases and J by 8 bases, with 24 bases between. The CDR3 has 16 amino acids. In germline, CDR1 is SGHRS, CDR2 YFSETQ. CDR3 nucleotides: TGCGCCAGCAGCCCCCGGGGAGGGGTCCCACCTGGCGGCTACACCTTC. It translates to CASSPRGGVPPGGYTF.

The chain has TRBV27 and TRBJ2-2; D ambiguous. This CDR3 spans 13 amino acids. Germline V gene data show CDR1 as MNHEY and CDR2 as SMNVEV (reference sequence). V dropped 5 bases and J dropped 4 bases, with 8 bases sitting between them. In nucleotides, the CDR3 is TGTGCCAGCAGTCCTTCCGGCACCGGGGAGCTGTTTTTT. It yields the protein CASSPSGTGELFF.

The chain carries TRBV29-1 and TRBJ1-1; 7 nucleotides align to TRBD1. This CDR3 spans 14 amino acids. CDR1 SQVTM and CDR2 ANQGSEA come from the germline V gene. Losses at the gene ends were 6 bases for V and 1 base for J; bases not matched to a gene: 8. CDR3 coding DNA: TGCAGCGTCGAGACAGGGCGCTGGAACACTGAAGCTTTCTTT. Residues: CSVETGRWNTEAFF.

This chain connects TRBV11-3 to TRBJ1-5, with D possibly TRBD1 on 5 matching bases. The germline V and J ends were trimmed by 5 bases and 1 base, with 9 bases remaining between them. CDR3 size: 14 residues. CDR1 is SGHNT and CDR2 is YENEEA in the germline V gene. The CDR3 region is CASSVGGSNQPQHF. Here the CDR3 DNA reads TGTGCCAGCAGCGTGGGGGGAAGCAATCAGCCCCAGCATTTT.

DNA of the CDR3: TGTGCCAGCAGTGAAGGGAACGGGACAGGAAACACCGGGGAGCTGTTTTTT. It specifies CASSEGNGTGNTGELFF. The chain has TRBV6-1 and TRBJ2-2, with 8 nucleotides matching TRBD1. The V gene's germline CDR1 is MNHNS and CDR2 SASEGT. The CDR3 contains 17 residues. The junction had 6 bases not matched to a gene; V was cut back by 1 base and J by 2 bases.

The rearrangement uses TRBV4-3 and TRBJ2-5; D call uncertain. Germline CDR1 reads LGHNA; CDR2 reads YSLEER. The V and J ends lost 0 bases and 7 bases respectively, with 15 bases between them. The CDR3 loop spans 15 amino acids. This CDR3 reads CASSQERPTNGTQYF. CDR3 coding DNA: TGCGCCAGCAGCCAAGAACGGCCGACAAATGGGACCCAGTACTTC.